The rows below give T cell receptor beta chains drawn from one sample of a study of identical twins. In TCRdb, the 5' RACE reads were re-called with MiXCR into one record per CDR3 protein. Of 1.5 million to 2 million distinct CDR3 sequences listed, roughly a third were seen once; the top ten hold 0.25% to 0.3%. Sequencing was done on a sample of cord blood. These receptors all come from a newborn girl in good health. The CDR3 runs from the conserved cysteine through the conserved F or W. D genes are given only for firm matches. Where a row states a size, it is once, few, many or the class of an expanded clone; other rows omit it.

j_call	v_call	clone_size	d_call	cdr3_aa	cdr3_nt
TRBJ2-2	TRBV12-3/TRBV12-4	.	TRBD1	CASIRTGDGELFF	TGTGCCAGCATCCGGACAGGGGACGGGGAGCTGTTTTTT
TRBJ1-2	TRBV12-3/TRBV12-4	.	.	CASSLYARASNYGYTF	TGTGCCAGCAGTTTATATGCCAGAGCGTCTAACTATGGCTACACCTTC
TRBJ2-7	TRBV27	.	.	CASSSRSQGAYEQYF	TGTGCCAGCAGTTCCAGGTCCCAAGGGGCCTACGAGCAGTACTTC
TRBJ1-1	TRBV7-2	.	TRBD1	CASSFTGGADTEAFF	TGTGCCAGCAGCTTTACAGGGGGCGCTGACACTGAAGCTTTCTTT
TRBJ2-7	TRBV29-1	few	TRBD1	CSVAGTGVYEQYF	TGCAGCGTAGCCGGGACAGGGGTATACGAGCAGTACTTC
TRBJ2-7	TRBV7-9	.	TRBD2	CASTLAGVRSSYNEQYF	TGTGCCAGCACGCTAGCGGGGGTTCGCAGCTCCTACAATGAGCAGTACTTC
TRBJ2-7	TRBV12-1	.	.	CASRYYIGLAGFPSISDAYEQYF	TGTGCCAGCAGGTACTATATAGGACTAGCGGGATTTCCCTCCATCTCGGATGCGTACGAGCAGTACTTC
TRBJ2-5	TRBV24-1	few	.	CATSDLPLSGPLRETQYF	TGTGCCACCAGTGATTTGCCACTATCCGGGCCATTGAGAGAGACCCAGTACTTC
TRBJ2-7	TRBV5-1	.	TRBD2	CASSLETSGKSYEQYF	TGCGCCAGCAGCTTGGAGACTAGCGGGAAGTCCTACGAGCAGTACTTC
TRBJ1-2	TRBV10-3	few	TRBD1	CAISEGDSPGDGYTF	TGTGCCATCAGTGAGGGGGACAGCCCAGGGGATGGCTACACCTTC
TRBJ1-2	TRBV29-1	.	TRBD1	CSVPGQGKNYGYTF	TGCAGCGTGCCTGGACAGGGTAAAAACTATGGCTACACCTTC
TRBJ2-5	TRBV7-9	.	TRBD2	CASSLGLAGGVQETQYF	TGTGCCAGCAGCCTCGGACTAGCGGGGGGCGTCCAAGAGACCCAGTACTTC
TRBJ1-2	TRBV7-9	many	TRBD1	CASSPDRGHYGYTF	TGTGCCAGCAGCCCCGACAGGGGACACTATGGCTACACCTTC
TRBJ1-1	TRBV6-5	many	TRBD1	CASSYRGEAFF	TGTGCCAGCAGCTACAGGGGTGAAGCTTTCTTT
TRBJ2-3	TRBV9	few	.	CASSVPGTSSTDTQYF	TGTGCCAGCAGCGTACCTGGGACTTCTAGCACAGATACGCAGTATTTT
TRBJ2-3	TRBV7-2	few	.	CASSLRQVKDTQYF	TGTGCCAGCAGCTTACGGCAGGTGAAAGATACGCAGTATTTT
TRBJ1-5	TRBV6-6	.	.	CASSYKGNQPQHF	TGTGCCAGCAGTTATAAGGGCAATCAGCCCCAGCATTTT